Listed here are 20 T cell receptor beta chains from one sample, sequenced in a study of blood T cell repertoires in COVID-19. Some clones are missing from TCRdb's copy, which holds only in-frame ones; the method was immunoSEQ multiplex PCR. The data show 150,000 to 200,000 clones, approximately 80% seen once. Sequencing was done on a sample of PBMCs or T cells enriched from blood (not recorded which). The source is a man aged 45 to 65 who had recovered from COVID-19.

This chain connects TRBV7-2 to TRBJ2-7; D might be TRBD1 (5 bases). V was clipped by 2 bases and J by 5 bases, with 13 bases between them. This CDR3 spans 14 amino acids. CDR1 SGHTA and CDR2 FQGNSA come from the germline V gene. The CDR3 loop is CASSLMQGNNEQYF. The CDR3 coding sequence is TGTGCCAGCAGCTTAATGCAGGGAAACAACGAGCAGTACTTC.

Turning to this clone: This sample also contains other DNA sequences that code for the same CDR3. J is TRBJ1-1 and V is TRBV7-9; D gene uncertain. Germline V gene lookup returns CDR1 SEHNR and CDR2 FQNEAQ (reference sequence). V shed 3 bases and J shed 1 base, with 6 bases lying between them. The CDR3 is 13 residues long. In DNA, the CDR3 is TGTGCCAGCAGCTTTAGCGGGAACACTGAAGCTTTCTTT. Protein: CASSFSGNTEAFF.

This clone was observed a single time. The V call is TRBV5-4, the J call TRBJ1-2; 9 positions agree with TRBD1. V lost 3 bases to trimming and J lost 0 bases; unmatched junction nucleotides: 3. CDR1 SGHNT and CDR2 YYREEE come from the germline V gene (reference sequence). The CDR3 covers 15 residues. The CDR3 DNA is TGTGCCAGCAGCTGGGGACAGGGTACTAACTATGGCTACACCTTC. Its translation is CASSWGQGTNYGYTF.

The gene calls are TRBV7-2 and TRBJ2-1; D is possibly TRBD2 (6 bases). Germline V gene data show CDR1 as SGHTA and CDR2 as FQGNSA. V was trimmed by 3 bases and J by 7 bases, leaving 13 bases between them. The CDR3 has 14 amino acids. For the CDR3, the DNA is TGTGCCAGCAGCTTGCTAGCGTTGGCAAATGAGCAGTTCTTC. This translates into CASSLLALANEQFF.

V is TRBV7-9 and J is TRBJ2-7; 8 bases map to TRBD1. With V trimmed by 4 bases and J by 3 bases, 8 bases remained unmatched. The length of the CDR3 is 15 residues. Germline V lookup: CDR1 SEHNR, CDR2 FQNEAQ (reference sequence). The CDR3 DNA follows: TGTGCCAGCAGCTCGAAAGGACAGGGACACTACGAGCAGTACTTC. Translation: CASSSKGQGHYEQYF.

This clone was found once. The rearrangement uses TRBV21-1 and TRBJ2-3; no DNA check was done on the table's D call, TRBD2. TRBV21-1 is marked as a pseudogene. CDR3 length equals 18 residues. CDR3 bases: TGTGCCAGCAGCAATCTACTAGCGGGGGGCCTAAGCACAGATACGCAGTATTTT. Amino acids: CASSNLLAGGLSTDTQYF.

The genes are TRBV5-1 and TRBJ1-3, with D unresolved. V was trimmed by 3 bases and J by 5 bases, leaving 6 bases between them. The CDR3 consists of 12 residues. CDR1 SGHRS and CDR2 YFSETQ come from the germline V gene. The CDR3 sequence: CASSSSRNTIYF. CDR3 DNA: TGCGCCAGCAGCTCTTCCCGAAACACCATATATTTT.

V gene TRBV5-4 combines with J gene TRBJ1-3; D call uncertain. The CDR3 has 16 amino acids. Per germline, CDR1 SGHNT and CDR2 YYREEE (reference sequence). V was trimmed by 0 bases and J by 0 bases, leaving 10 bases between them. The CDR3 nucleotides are TGTGCCAGCAGCTTGGAGCTTCCCCCCTCTGGAAACACCATATATTTT. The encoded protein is CASSLELPPSGNTIYF.

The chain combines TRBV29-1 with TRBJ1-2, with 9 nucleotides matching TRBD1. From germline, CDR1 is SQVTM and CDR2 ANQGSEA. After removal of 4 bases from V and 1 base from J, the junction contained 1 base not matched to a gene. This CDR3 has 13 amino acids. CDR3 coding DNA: TGCAGCGTTGGGACAGGGGATAACTATGGCTACACCTTC. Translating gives CSVGTGDNYGYTF. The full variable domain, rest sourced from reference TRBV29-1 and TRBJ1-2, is SAVISQKPSRDICQRGTSLTIQCQVDSQVTMMFWYRQQPGQSLTLIATANQGSEATYESGFVIDKFPISRPNLTFSTLTVSNMSPEDSSIYLCSVGTGDNYGYTFGSGTRLTVV.

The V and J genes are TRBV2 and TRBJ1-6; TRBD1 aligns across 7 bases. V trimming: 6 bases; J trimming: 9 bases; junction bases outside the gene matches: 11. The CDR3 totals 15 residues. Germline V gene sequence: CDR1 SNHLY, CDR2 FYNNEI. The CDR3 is CASRLQGPTGSPLHF. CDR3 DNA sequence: TGTGCCAGCAGACTACAGGGGCCCACGGGTTCACCCCTCCACTTT.

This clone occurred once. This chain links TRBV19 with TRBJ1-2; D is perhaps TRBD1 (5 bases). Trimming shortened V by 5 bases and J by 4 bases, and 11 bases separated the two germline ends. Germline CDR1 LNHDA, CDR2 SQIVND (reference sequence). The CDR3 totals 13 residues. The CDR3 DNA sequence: TGTGCCAGTAGTTCAATCGGGGGCTATGGCTACACCTTC. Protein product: CASSSIGGYGYTF.

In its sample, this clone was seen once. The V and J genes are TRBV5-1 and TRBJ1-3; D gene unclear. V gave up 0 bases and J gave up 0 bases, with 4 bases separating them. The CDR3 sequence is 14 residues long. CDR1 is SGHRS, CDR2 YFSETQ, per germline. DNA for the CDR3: TGCGCCAGCAGCTTGGAGAGCTCTGGAAACACCATATATTTT. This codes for CASSLESSGNTIYF.

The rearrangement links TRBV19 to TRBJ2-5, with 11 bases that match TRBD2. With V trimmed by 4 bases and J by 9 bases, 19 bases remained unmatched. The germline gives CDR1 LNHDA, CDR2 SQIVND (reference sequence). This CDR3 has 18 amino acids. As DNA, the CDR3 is TGTGCCAGTAGTAGGAGACTAGCGGGGCCCTTGGGTATTTTGTCCCAGTACTTC. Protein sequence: CASSRRLAGPLGILSQYF.

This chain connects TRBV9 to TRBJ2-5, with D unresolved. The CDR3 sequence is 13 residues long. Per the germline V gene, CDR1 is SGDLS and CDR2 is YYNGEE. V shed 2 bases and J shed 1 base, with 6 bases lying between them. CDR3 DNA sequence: TGTGCCAGCAGCGTTCCCTCCCAAGAGACCCAGTACTTC. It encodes CASSVPSQETQYF.

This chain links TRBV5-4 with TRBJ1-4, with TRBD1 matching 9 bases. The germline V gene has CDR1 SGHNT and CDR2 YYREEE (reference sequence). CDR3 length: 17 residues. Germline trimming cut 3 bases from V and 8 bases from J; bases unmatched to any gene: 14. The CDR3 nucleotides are TGTGCCAGCAGCTCGGGACAGGGATCGAGTAATGAGGAAAAACTGTTTTTT. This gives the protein CASSSGQGSSNEEKLFF.

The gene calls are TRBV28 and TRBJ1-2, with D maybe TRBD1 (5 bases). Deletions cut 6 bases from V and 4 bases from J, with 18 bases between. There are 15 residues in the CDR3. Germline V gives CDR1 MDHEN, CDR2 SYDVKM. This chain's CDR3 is CASRPRAGTTYGYTF. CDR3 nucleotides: TGTGCCAGCAGACCCCGGGCGGGGACTACCTATGGCTACACCTTC.

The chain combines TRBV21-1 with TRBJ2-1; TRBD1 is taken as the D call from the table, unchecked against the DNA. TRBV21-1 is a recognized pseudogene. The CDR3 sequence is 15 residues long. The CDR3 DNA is TGTGCCAGCAGCGGCCGGACAGGGAACTACAATGAGCAGTTCTTC. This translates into CASSGRTGNYNEQFF.

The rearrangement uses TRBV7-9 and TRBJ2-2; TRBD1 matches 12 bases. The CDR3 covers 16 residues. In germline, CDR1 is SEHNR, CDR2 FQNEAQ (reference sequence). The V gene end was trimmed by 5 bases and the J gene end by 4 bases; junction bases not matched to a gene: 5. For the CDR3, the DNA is TGTGCCAGCAGCCTACGGGACAGGGGGCGCACCGGGGAGCTGTTTTTT. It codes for CASSLRDRGRTGELFF.

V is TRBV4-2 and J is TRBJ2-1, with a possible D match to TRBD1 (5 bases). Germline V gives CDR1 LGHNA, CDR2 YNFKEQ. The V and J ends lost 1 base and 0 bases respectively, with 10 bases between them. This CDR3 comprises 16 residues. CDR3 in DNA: TGTGCCAGCAGCCAAGGGGGCACAAGCTCCTACAATGAGCAGTTCTTC. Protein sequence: CASSQGGTSSYNEQFF.

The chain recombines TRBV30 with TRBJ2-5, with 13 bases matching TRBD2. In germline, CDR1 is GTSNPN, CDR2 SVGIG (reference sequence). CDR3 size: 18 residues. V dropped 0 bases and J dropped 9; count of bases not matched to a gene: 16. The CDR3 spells CAWSVSGTSGVMLGAQYF. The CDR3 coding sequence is TGTGCCTGGAGTGTGTCCGGGACTAGCGGGGTGATGCTCGGGGCCCAGTACTTC.